This TCR beta chain comes out of a study of T-cell reconstitution after alpha-beta-depleted transplantation in children. Germline CDR1 is SNHLY and CDR2 is FYNNEI. The CDR3 spans 14 residues. The authors prepared the TCRbeta library with unique molecular identifiers. TCRdb re-called the PCR reads through MiXCR, storing one row per CDR3 protein. The data show roughly 500,000 distinct CDR3 sequences, approximately 12% seen once. Of note for this clonotype: Given a much more abundant clone one base away, this may be a read error.

J is TRBJ2-7 and V is TRBV2, with D maybe TRBD2 (5 bases). The source is a human donor who donated a stem cell graft to a child with combined immunodeficiency. Sample: PBMCs from the stem cell graft donor, taken from the stem cell graft. CDR3 loop: CASSDEGITYELYF. CDR3 DNA: TGTGCCAGCAGTGACGAGGGAATAACCTACGAGCTGTACTTC.